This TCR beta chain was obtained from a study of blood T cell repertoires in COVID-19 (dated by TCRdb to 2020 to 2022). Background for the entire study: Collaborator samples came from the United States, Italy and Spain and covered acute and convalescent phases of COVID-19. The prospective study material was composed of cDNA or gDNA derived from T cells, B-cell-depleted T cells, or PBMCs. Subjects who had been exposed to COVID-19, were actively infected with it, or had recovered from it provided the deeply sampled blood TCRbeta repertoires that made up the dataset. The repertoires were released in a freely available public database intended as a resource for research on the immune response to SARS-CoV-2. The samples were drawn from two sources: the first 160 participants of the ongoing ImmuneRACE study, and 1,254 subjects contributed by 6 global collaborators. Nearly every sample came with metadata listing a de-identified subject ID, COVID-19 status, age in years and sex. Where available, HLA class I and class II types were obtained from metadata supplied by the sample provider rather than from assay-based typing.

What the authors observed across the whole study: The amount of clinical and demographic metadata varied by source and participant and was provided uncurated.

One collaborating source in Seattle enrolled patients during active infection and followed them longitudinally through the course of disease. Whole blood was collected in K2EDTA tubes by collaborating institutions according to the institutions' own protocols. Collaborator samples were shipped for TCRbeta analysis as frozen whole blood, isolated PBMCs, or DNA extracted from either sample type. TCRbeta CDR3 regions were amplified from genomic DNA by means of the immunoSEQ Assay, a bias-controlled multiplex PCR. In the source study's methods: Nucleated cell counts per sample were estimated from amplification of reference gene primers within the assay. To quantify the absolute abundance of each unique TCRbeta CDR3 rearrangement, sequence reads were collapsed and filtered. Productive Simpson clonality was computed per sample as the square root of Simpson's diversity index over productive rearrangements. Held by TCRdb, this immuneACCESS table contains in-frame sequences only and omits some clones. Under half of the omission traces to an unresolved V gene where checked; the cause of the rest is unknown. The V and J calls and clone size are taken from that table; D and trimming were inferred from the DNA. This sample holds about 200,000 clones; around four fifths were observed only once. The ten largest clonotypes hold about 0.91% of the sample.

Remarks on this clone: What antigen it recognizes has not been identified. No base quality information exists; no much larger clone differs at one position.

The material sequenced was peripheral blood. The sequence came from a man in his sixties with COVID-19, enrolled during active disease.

The CDR3 region: CAISESRTGGEKLFF. In nucleotide form, the sequence is TGTGCCATCAGTGAAAGTCGGACAGGGGGGGAAAAACTGTTTTTT. The chain joins TRBV10-3 to TRBJ1-4, and TRBD1 matches 10 of the central bases. V is trimmed back by 3 bases and J by 8 bases, and the junction contains 6 bases that no gene match accounts for. The germline V gene yields ENHRY for CDR1 and SYGVKD for CDR2. Including cysteine and phenylalanine, the CDR3 has 15 amino acids. Only CDR3 DNA is held: 45 bases, read in frame from base 1.